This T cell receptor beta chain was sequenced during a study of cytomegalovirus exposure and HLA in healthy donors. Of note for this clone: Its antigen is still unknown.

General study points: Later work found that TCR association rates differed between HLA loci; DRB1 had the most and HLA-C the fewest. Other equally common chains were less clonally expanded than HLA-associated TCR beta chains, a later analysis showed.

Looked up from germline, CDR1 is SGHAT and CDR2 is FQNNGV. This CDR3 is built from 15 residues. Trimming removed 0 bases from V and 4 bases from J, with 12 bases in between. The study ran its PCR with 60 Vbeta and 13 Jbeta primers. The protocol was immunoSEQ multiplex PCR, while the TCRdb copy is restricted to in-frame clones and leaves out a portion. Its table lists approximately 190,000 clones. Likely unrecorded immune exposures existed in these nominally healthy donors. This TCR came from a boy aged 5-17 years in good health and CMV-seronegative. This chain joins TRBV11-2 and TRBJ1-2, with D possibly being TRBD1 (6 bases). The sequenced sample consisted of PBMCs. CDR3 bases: TGTGCCAGCAGCTTAGATGCGGACAGACTCTATGGCTACACCTTC. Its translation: CASSLDADRLYGYTF.